The 22 T cell receptor beta chains reported below all come from one sample, sequenced in a study of naive and memory T cell subsets. Study-level results: Especially in CD8 cells, naive repertoires contained a few larger clonotypes, possibly CD45RA-re-expressing memory cells.

Their target antigens are unknown. Both TRBC1 and TRBC2 were covered by a beta constant-region primer of two equimolar oligonucleotides. Four rounds of PCR amplified the ligated cDNA using nested alpha and beta constant-region primers plus SP2. TCRdb processed the UMI-ligation and nested PCR reads anew with MiXCR; each CDR3 protein has one entry. The table includes roughly 100,000 distinct CDR3 sequences, approximately 11% detected once. Sequenced input: naive CD4+ T cells from blood. All receptors derive from a human donor in good health.

V usage is TRBV20-1 and J usage is TRBJ2-5; 8 nucleotides match TRBD1. V gave up 4 bases and J gave up 3 bases; unmatched junction bases: 7. There are 14 residues in the CDR3. Germline assignment: CDR1 DFQATT and CDR2 SNEGSKA (reference sequence). CDR3 nucleotide sequence: TGCAGTGCTACTTCCGGGACAGGAAAAGAGACCCAGTACTTC. Translation: CSATSGTGKETQYF.

J is TRBJ1-1 and V is TRBV29-1; the match to TRBD1 covers 7 bases. The CDR3 extends over 16 amino acids. The trim removed 6 bases at V and 1 base at J, leaving 14 bases unmatched. Germline V gene data show CDR1 as SQVTM and CDR2 as ANQGSEA. Here the CDR3 reads CSVTRDSGPANTEAFF. As DNA, the CDR3 is TGCAGCGTAACCCGGGACAGCGGACCCGCGAACACTGAAGCTTTCTTT.

The sample holds many counts of this clonotype. V and J are TRBV18 and TRBJ2-7, with 14 bases that match TRBD2. The junction had 5 bases not matched to a gene; V was cut back by 3 bases and J by 4 bases. This CDR3 comprises 16 residues. Germline CDR1 is KGHSH and CDR2 is LQKENI. CDR3 DNA sequence: TGTGCCAGCTCACCCCTGGGGACTAGCGGGAGTTACGAGCAGTACTTC. Encoded protein: CASSPLGTSGSYEQYF.

The rearrangement links TRBV6-6 to TRBJ1-1; 11 bases match TRBD1. Germline CDR1 is MNHNY and CDR2 is SVGAGI (reference sequence). V was pared by 6 bases and J by 3 bases, with 6 bases of the junction left unmatched. CDR3 length equals 15 residues. CDR3 loop: CASRGQGAGYTEAFF. The CDR3 DNA reads as TGTGCCAGCAGAGGACAGGGGGCAGGGTACACTGAAGCTTTCTTT.

This sequence joins TRBV6-6 and TRBJ1-1; D is perhaps TRBD1 (6 bases). Per germline, CDR1 MNHNY and CDR2 SVGAGI (reference sequence). V was cut by 7 bases and J by 5 bases, with 26 bases left in between. This CDR3 is built from 17 residues. DNA for the CDR3: TGTGCCAGCACTAATCCTTTGGGGGAGGGGGGGAAAACTGAAGCTTTCTTT. Encoded protein: CASTNPLGEGGKTEAFF.

At least ten counts were recorded for this clonotype. V gene TRBV20-1 combines with J gene TRBJ1-1; D is unresolved. Germline CDR1 and CDR2: DFQATT and SNEGSKA (reference sequence). The CDR3 length is 11 residues. V was pared by 1 base and J by 2 bases, with 2 bases between. The CDR3 DNA sequence: TGCAGTGCTAGAGGAAACACTGAAGCTTTCTTT. It yields the protein CSARGNTEAFF.

This clonotype was counted between two and nine times. The gene calls are TRBV6-5 and TRBJ2-1; 12 bases line up with TRBD2. The junction had 8 bases not matched to a gene; V was cut back by 5 bases and J by 9 bases. Per the germline V gene, CDR1 is MNHEY and CDR2 is SVGAGI. The length of the CDR3 is 15 residues. The CDR3 coding sequence is TGTGCCAGCAGTAATCTAGCGGGAGGGCCCGGTGAGCAGTTCTTC. It translates to CASSNLAGGPGEQFF.

The V gene is TRBV7-2, the J gene TRBJ2-3; the D call may be TRBD1 or TRBD2 (5 bases each). Germline V CDR1 and CDR2: SGHTA, FQGNSA. This CDR3 is 15 amino acids long. The germline V and J ends were trimmed by 6 bases and 3 bases, with 16 bases remaining between them. CDR3 amino acids: CASRPAGTGTDTQYF. The CDR3 nucleotides read TGTGCCAGCAGGCCCGCTGGGACCGGAACAGATACGCAGTATTTT.

This rearrangement joins TRBV14 to TRBJ1-2; 7 nucleotides align to TRBD1. Losses at the gene ends were 2 bases for V and 4 bases for J; bases not matched to a gene: 7. Germline CDR1 and CDR2: SGHDN and FVKESK. This CDR3 contains 15 residues. CDR3 sequence reads: CASSQQRGHGYGYTF. The CDR3 DNA is TGTGCCAGCAGCCAACAAAGGGGGCACGGCTATGGCTACACCTTC.

This chain links TRBV7-2 with TRBJ2-1, with D unclear. CDR3 size: 16 residues. The germline V and J ends were trimmed by 2 bases and 0 bases, with 11 bases remaining between them. Germline CDR1 SGHTA, CDR2 FQGNSA. The chain's CDR3 is CASSLITFTSYNEQFF. The CDR3 DNA reads TGTGCCAGCAGCTTAATCACGTTTACCTCCTACAATGAGCAGTTCTTC.

DNA of the CDR3: TGTGCCAGCAGCGTAGGGGTCCTAACCTACAATGAGCAGTTCTTC. Its translation is CASSVGVLTYNEQFF. The chain has TRBV9 and TRBJ2-1; D unclear. There are 15 residues in the CDR3. Germline V gene data show CDR1 as SGDLS and CDR2 as YYNGEE. The V end lost 0 bases, the J end lost 2 bases, and 9 bases lay between the germline ends.

The chain carries TRBV4-2 and TRBJ1-4; 7 bases map to TRBD1. The CDR3 loop spans 16 amino acids. V lost 0 bases, J lost 4 bases, and 5 bases stayed unmatched. The germline V gene encodes CDR1 LGHNA and CDR2 YNFKEQ. The CDR3 loop is CASSQDPGQINEKLFF. CDR3 nucleotides: TGTGCCAGCAGCCAAGATCCGGGACAGATTAATGAAAAACTGTTTTTT.

In this sample, this clonotype turned up many times. The chain has TRBV20-1 and TRBJ2-7, with D possibly being TRBD1 (6 bases). The CDR3 runs 13 residues. V lost 6 bases and J lost 2, with 14 bases in between. Germline-derived CDR1 and CDR2 are DFQATT and SNEGSKA (reference sequence). The CDR3 sequence: CSARTGSAYEQYF. In DNA, the CDR3 is TGCAGTGCCCGAACAGGGTCTGCCTACGAGCAGTACTTC.

The V gene is TRBV7-2, the J gene TRBJ2-7, with 10 bases lining up with TRBD2. Per germline, CDR1 SGHTA and CDR2 FQGNSA. CDR3 size: 19 residues. The V gene end was trimmed by 2 bases and the J gene end by 0 bases; junction bases not matched to a gene: 13. The CDR3 sequence: CASSLRPAASSGGSYEQYF. CDR3 nucleotide sequence: TGTGCCAGCAGCTTACGGCCCGCGGCATCTAGCGGGGGCTCCTACGAGCAGTACTTC.

This clonotype was counted at least ten times. The chain recombines TRBV7-9 with TRBJ2-7; 7 bases align to TRBD1. Germline trimming cut 5 bases from V and 3 bases from J; bases unmatched to any gene: 4. The CDR3 runs 13 residues. Germline CDR1 SEHNR, CDR2 FQNEAQ (reference sequence). The CDR3 sequence is CASSNRDSYEQYF. DNA of the CDR3: TGTGCCAGCAGCAACCGGGACAGCTACGAGCAGTACTTC.

This clonotype was seen only a few times. J is TRBJ2-2 and V is TRBV7-9; TRBD1 matches at 8 bases. Unmatched junction bases numbered 11, after V lost 5 bases and J lost 0 bases. This CDR3 comprises 18 residues. CDR1 is SEHNR, CDR2 FQNEAQ, per germline (reference sequence). CDR3: CASSHWTGTYSNTGELFF. CDR3 DNA: TGTGCCAGCAGCCACTGGACAGGGACCTATTCGAACACCGGGGAGCTGTTTTTT.

There are a few counts of this clonotype. This chain uses TRBV6-2 or TRBV6-3 with TRBJ2-7, with a possible D match to TRBD2 (6 bases). Germline V gene sequence: CDR1 MNHEY, CDR2 SVGEGT. The CDR3 is 16 amino acids. The V end lost 5 bases, the J end lost 2 bases, and 19 bases lay between the germline ends. The CDR3: CASSRPGGLGTYEQYF. CDR3 DNA: TGTGCCAGCAGTCGCCCAGGAGGGCTGGGGACCTACGAGCAGTACTTC.

This clonotype was counted between two and nine times. The chain joins TRBV24-1 to TRBJ2-2; tentatively, D is TRBD1 (5 bases). CDR1 is KGHDR, CDR2 SFDVKD, per germline. Between the trimmed V and J ends, which lost 4 bases and 6 bases, there was a span of 14 bases. The CDR3 runs 15 residues. CDR3 in DNA: TGTGCCACCAGTGAACCTCTCCCAGGGCCCGGGGAGCTGTTTTTT. This translates into CATSEPLPGPGELFF.

This clonotype was seen ten or more times. The chain has TRBV7-2 and TRBJ2-7; the match to TRBD2 covers 11 bases. J was trimmed by 10 bases and V by 1 base; bases with no gene match: 12. This CDR3 comprises 16 residues. Germline V gives CDR1 SGHTA, CDR2 FQGNSA. This CDR3 reads CASSLDLFASGRRQYF. The CDR3 DNA is TGTGCCAGCAGCTTAGATCTGTTTGCTAGCGGGAGGAGACAGTACTTC.

This clonotype has ten or more counts. This sequence joins TRBV5-4 and TRBJ1-2; 8 bases agree with TRBD1. After removal of 2 bases from V and 8 bases from J, the junction contained 14 bases not matched to a gene. The CDR3 totals 16 residues. Germline lookup yields CDR1 SGHNT and CDR2 YYREEE (reference sequence). The CDR3 spells CASSLGLRQGASGYTF. The CDR3, as DNA: TGTGCCAGCAGCTTAGGACTTCGGCAGGGGGCGTCAGGCTACACCTTC.

This clonotype was seen a handful of times. The gene calls are TRBV29-1 and TRBJ2-6; D is unclear. Germline loops: CDR1 SQVTM, CDR2 ANQGSEA. The CDR3 length is 13 residues. DNA of the CDR3: TGCTCTATCCTGAGCTCTGGGGCCAACGTCCTGACTTTC. Translation: CSILSSGANVLTF.

This chain uses TRBV20-1 with TRBJ1-5; D uncertain. The V gene's germline CDR1 is DFQATT and CDR2 SNEGSKA (reference sequence). Deletions cut 5 bases from V and 4 bases from J, with 18 bases between. This CDR3 has 15 amino acids. CDR3 loop: CSALHNMSPNQPQHF. The CDR3 nucleotides are TGCAGTGCTTTGCACAACATGTCCCCTAATCAGCCCCAGCATTTT.